Shown below are 3 T cell receptor beta chains from a single sample sequenced in a study of CD8+ T cells in alopecia areata. The sequencing template was cDNA reverse transcribed from extracted RNA. TCRdb's copy holds only in-frame clones and misses some; the assay was immunoSEQ multiplex PCR. The table records fewer than 200,000 clones, about 70% of them present only once. The specimen comprised CD8+ T cells sorted from blood, sampled at week 0. All receptors come from a human donor with alopecia areata.

This chain uses TRBV4-1 with TRBJ2-3; 7 nucleotides match TRBD2. CDR3 length equals 17 residues. The germline CDR1 and CDR2 sequences are MGHRA and YSYEKL. The J segment lost 5 bases and the V segment lost 1 base, leaving 12 bases of the junction unmatched. CDR3 in amino acids: CASSQVLAGRVEDTQYF. The CDR3 DNA sequence: TGCGCCAGCAGCCAAGTATTAGCGGGCCGGGTAGAAGATACGCAGTATTTT.

V is TRBV29-1 and J is TRBJ2-2; D not resolved. Germline assignment: CDR1 SQVTM and CDR2 ANQGSEA. V was shortened by 3 bases and J by 5 bases, with 7 bases between the two germline ends. The CDR3 consists of 12 residues. CDR3 sequence (DNA): TGCAGCGTTGACTTGGGGACCGGGGAGCTGTTTTTT. Its protein is CSVDLGTGELFF.

CDR3 in amino acids: CSVVVVYEQYF. CDR3 DNA sequence: TGCAGCGTGGTAGTGGTCTACGAGCAGTACTTC. The chain joins TRBV29-1 to TRBJ2-7; no definite D call. This CDR3 is built from 11 residues. CDR1 is SQVTM and CDR2 is ANQGSEA in the germline V gene. V lost 6 bases, J lost 3 bases, and 9 bases lay in between.